A single sample is the source of the 6 T cell receptor beta chains below, sequenced in a study of Ad26.COV2.S vaccination and SARS-CoV-2 variants. Method: immunoSEQ multiplex PCR; TCRdb's copy keeps in-frame clones and lacks some. The repertoire holds over 450,000 clones, about 88% seen once, with over 1.5% in the top ten. Treatment reported: some 19 received Ad26.COV2.S at low or high dose, single or two shots; a few received placebo; per-sample allocation not given. Day 63 after the first injection of vaccine or placebo was the sampling time. The input for sequencing was peripheral blood, taken in a trial of Ad26.COV2.S vaccine versus placebo. These receptors were obtained from a person aged 18-60 years who received the Ad26.COV2.S COVID-19 vaccine or a placebo.

This chain links TRBV29-1 with TRBJ2-1; 7 nucleotides agree with TRBD2. The ends lost 7 bases at V and 0 bases at J; junction bases unmatched: 3. This CDR3 comprises 13 residues. Germline CDR1 reads SQVTM; CDR2 reads ANQGSEA. CDR3 amino acids: CSGKRGSYNEQFF. Written as DNA, the CDR3 is TGCAGCGGAAAGCGGGGCTCCTACAATGAGCAGTTCTTC.

To note about this clone: The same CDR3 also results from other DNA sequences found in this sample. V usage is TRBV18 and J usage is TRBJ2-5, with D possibly TRBD1 on 6 matching bases. Trimming removed 3 bases at V and 4 bases at J, with 9 bases between. The CDR3 has 13 residues. Germline V gene data show CDR1 as KGHSH and CDR2 as LQKENI. CDR3 nucleotides: TGTGCCAGCTCACCTACAGGGTTAGAGACCCAGTACTTC. It codes for CASSPTGLETQYF.

This chain links TRBV5-1 with TRBJ1-2; perhaps TRBD1 as D (5 bases). This CDR3 has 16 amino acids. Between the trimmed V and J ends, which lost 0 bases and 3 bases, there was a span of 15 bases. Germline lookup yields CDR1 SGHRS and CDR2 YFSETQ. DNA for the CDR3: TGCGCCAGCAGCTTGGATTTCTCGGGGGGTGACTATGGCTACACCTTC. Its translation: CASSLDFSGGDYGYTF.

The CDR3: CASSLLAGVRGGTDTQYF. The CDR3 DNA reads as TGTGCCAGCAGCTTATTAGCGGGAGTGAGGGGGGGCACAGATACGCAGTATTTT. V and J are TRBV7-6 and TRBJ2-3; TRBD2 matches at 9 bases. V dropped 2 bases and J dropped 1; count of bases not matched to a gene: 10. CDR3 length: 18 amino acids. Per germline, CDR1 SGHVS and CDR2 FNYEAQ.

The genes are TRBV9 and TRBJ2-3; D ambiguous. The CDR3 length is 13 residues. Germline CDR1 is SGDLS and CDR2 is YYNGEE. V dropped 6 bases and J dropped 1 base, with 9 bases sitting between them. In DNA, the CDR3 is TGTGCCAGCAACCTAGACGGCACAGATACGCAGTATTTT. Protein sequence: CASNLDGTDTQYF. The full variable domain, completed using reference TRBV9 and TRBJ2-3, is DSGVTQTPKHLITATGQRVTLRCSPRSGDLSVYWYQQSLDQGLQFLIQYYNGEERAKGNILERFSAQQFPDLHSELNLSSLELGDSALYFCASNLDGTDTQYFGPGTRLTVL.

V gene TRBV19 combines with J gene TRBJ1-1; 7 positions match TRBD1. J lost 5 bases, V lost 8 bases, and 8 bases had no gene match. In germline, CDR1 is LNHDA, CDR2 SQIVND (reference sequence). The CDR3 contains 13 residues. CDR3 bases: TGTGCCAGTCGGACCGGGACAGATACTGAAGCTTTCTTT. Its translation: CASRTGTDTEAFF.